These 9 T cell receptor beta chains were sequenced from one sample in a study of pediatric ulcerative colitis. The rectum was sampled with one to two pinch biopsies at colonoscopy. The table came from immunoSEQ multiplex PCR; TCRdb's copy has only in-frame clones and leaves some out. The sample lists approximately 13,000 clones, roughly four fifths occurring once. The sequencing input was gut tissue. The receptors were gathered from a boy younger than 18 who was a control in a study of pediatric ulcerative colitis.

This clone turned up a few times. The chain couples TRBV7-6 to TRBJ2-1; D is perhaps TRBD2 (5 bases). Trimming took off 2 bases at V and 1 base at J, with 6 bases between the two ends. Germline-derived CDR1 and CDR2 are SGHVS and FNYEAQ. The CDR3 covers 14 residues. DNA of the CDR3: TGTGCCAGCAGCTTAAGCGGATCCTACAATGAGCAGTTCTTC. The encoded protein is CASSLSGSYNEQFF.

The V and J genes are TRBV30 and TRBJ2-7, with TRBD1 matching over 7 bases. The CDR3 contains 13 residues. Germline values: CDR1 GTSNPN, CDR2 SVGIG (reference sequence). Trimming cost V 4 bases and J 2 bases; bases outside gene matches: 5. Here the CDR3 reads CAWTRDSPYEQYV. The CDR3 nucleotides read TGTGCCTGGACTCGGGACAGTCCCTACGAGCAGTACGTC.

This chain joins TRBV7-3 and TRBJ2-1, with D possibly matching TRBD2 (6 bases). There are 15 residues in the CDR3. Germline V gene lookup returns CDR1 SGHTA and CDR2 FQGTGA. Between the trimmed V and J ends, which lost 3 bases and 9 bases, there was a span of 18 bases. Here the CDR3 reads CASSFYGSPKGEQFF. The DNA of the CDR3 is TGTGCCAGCAGCTTCTACGGGAGTCCGAAGGGTGAGCAGTTCTTC.

In this sample, this clone turned up a few times. The chain links TRBV2 to TRBJ2-7, with 14 bases fitting TRBD2. Germline-derived CDR1 and CDR2 are SNHLY and FYNNEI. The CDR3 contains 18 residues. V was pared by 5 bases and J by 5 bases, with 14 bases of the junction left unmatched. Here the CDR3 reads CASSFITGTSGRLHEQYF. CDR3 DNA: TGTGCCAGCAGTTTTATAACCGGGACTAGCGGGAGACTTCACGAGCAGTACTTC.

The J gene is TRBJ1-4, the V gene TRBV5-1; 9 bases are shared with TRBD1. V shed 4 bases and J 0 bases; nucleotides not matched to a gene: 7. From germline, CDR1 is SGHRS and CDR2 YFSETQ. CDR3 length: 17 amino acids. CDR3 amino acids: CASSPDRGEPTNEKLFF. CDR3 sequence (DNA): TGCGCCAGCAGCCCCGACAGGGGGGAGCCAACTAATGAAAAACTGTTTTTT.

The V and J genes are TRBV28 and TRBJ2-3, with D maybe TRBD1 (6 bases). CDR3 length equals 14 residues. The germline V gene encodes CDR1 MDHEN and CDR2 SYDVKM. V was shortened by 2 bases and J by 0 bases, with 6 bases between the two germline ends. The CDR3 region is CASSLGQSTDTQYF. The CDR3 DNA sequence: TGTGCCAGCAGTTTAGGACAGAGCACAGATACGCAGTATTTT.

The CDR3 coding sequence is TGTGCCAGCACCCCCCAACCGATGAACACTGAAGCTTTCTTT. Residues: CASTPQPMNTEAFF. The genes are TRBV6-1 and TRBJ1-1; D remains unclear. The germline V and J ends were trimmed by 7 bases and 0 bases, with 12 bases remaining between them. Germline CDR1 reads MNHNS; CDR2 reads SASEGT. The CDR3 consists of 14 residues.

The V call is TRBV18, the J call TRBJ2-5; no clear D gene. The CDR3 loop spans 14 amino acids. From germline, CDR1 is KGHSH and CDR2 LQKENI. V was clipped by 2 bases and J by 5 bases, with 12 bases between them. In DNA, the CDR3 is TGTGCCAGCTCACCAGCGAGTAGCCAGGAGACCCAGTACTTC. This gives the protein CASSPASSQETQYF.

V gene TRBV30 combines with J gene TRBJ1-2; 10 nucleotides agree with TRBD1. The trim removed 6 bases at V and 2 bases at J, leaving 3 bases unmatched. Germline lookup yields CDR1 GTSNPN and CDR2 SVGIG (reference sequence). This CDR3 region has 13 residues. In DNA, the CDR3 is TGTGCCTGCGGGGACAGGGGAAACTATGGCTACACCTTC. This gives the protein CACGDRGNYGYTF. Full variable domain (rest looked up from reference TRBV30 and TRBJ1-2): SQTIHQWPATLVQPVGSPLSLECTVEGTSNPNLYWYRQAAGRGLQLLFYSVGIGQISSEVPQNLSASRPQDRQFILSSKKLLLSDSGFYLCACGDRGNYGYTFGSGTRLTVV.